These 27 T cell receptor beta chains share one sample of origin, sequenced in a study of identical twins. TCRdb passed the 5' RACE reads through MiXCR, listing each CDR3 protein once. The table includes some 200,000 distinct CDR3 sequences, approximately 8.3% detected once. These data were likewise used in another study, on yellow fever vaccine responses in identical twins.

Sequencing was carried out using memory (CD45RO+) T cells sorted from blood. These receptors all come from a woman under 30 in good health.

This clonotype was counted at least ten times. The rearrangement links TRBV4-2 to TRBJ1-4, with unresolved D. The germline V gene encodes CDR1 LGHNA and CDR2 YNFKEQ. V was cut by 2 bases and J by 6 bases, with 10 bases left in between. CDR3 length: 14 residues. The CDR3 is CASSQQDQDEKLFF. The CDR3 DNA sequence: TGTGCCAGCAGCCAACAGGACCAGGATGAAAAACTGTTTTTT.

There are a few counts of this clonotype. The V and J genes are TRBV14 and TRBJ2-3; 7 bases line up with TRBD2. This CDR3 comprises 17 residues. Looked up from germline, CDR1 is SGHDN and CDR2 is FVKESK. V shed 1 base, J shed 4 bases, and the junction held 11 bases outside the gene matches. CDR3 nucleotides: TGTGCCAGCAGCCAAGGAGGTGGGCGGGAGAGGCCAGATACGCAGTATTTT. This gives the protein CASSQGGGRERPDTQYF.

This clonotype was detected only a few times. The CDR3 DNA is TGTGCCAGCAGCCAACTGGGCCCCTACGAGCAGTACTTC. Translation gives CASSQLGPYEQYF. This rearrangement joins TRBV3-1 to TRBJ2-7; D gene unclear. Deletions cut 2 bases from V and 2 bases from J, with 7 bases between. CDR1 and CDR2 from the germline V gene are LGHDT and YNNKEL (reference sequence). CDR3 length: 13 amino acids.

This clonotype was seen ten or more times. The chain recombines TRBV12-3 or TRBV12-4 with TRBJ1-2; D perhaps matches TRBD1 (6 bases). This CDR3 spans 13 amino acids. Trimming took 6 bases from V and 3 from J, leaving 11 bases between them. The CDR3 region has the DNA TGTGCCAGCAGAGCGGGACACGACTATGGCTACACCTTC. The encoded protein is CASRAGHDYGYTF.

This clonotype was seen a handful of times. The chain couples TRBV28 to TRBJ2-3; 7 bases map to TRBD2. Germline lookup yields CDR1 MDHEN and CDR2 SYDVKM. This CDR3 has 14 residues. V was pared by 8 bases and J by 0 bases, with 5 bases of the junction left unmatched. The CDR3 DNA follows: TGTGCCAGCGGCCCTAGCGGTAGCACAGATACGCAGTATTTT. It encodes CASGPSGSTDTQYF.

This clonotype occurred a few times. A read error may produce the germline difference seen at one junction end. The chain links TRBV12-3 or TRBV12-4 to TRBJ1-5, with TRBD1 matching over 7 bases. The CDR3 length is 16 residues. The CDR3 region has the DNA TGTACCAGCAGTTTACTCGCCGAGGGGGCGCTCTGGCCCCAGCATTTT. As protein: CTSSLLAEGALWPQHF.

This clonotype was seen many times. V and J are TRBV7-2 and TRBJ1-5, with no clear D. There are 13 residues in the CDR3. Germline V gene lookup returns CDR1 SGHTA and CDR2 FQGNSA. The germline V and J ends were trimmed by 4 bases and 5 bases, with 9 bases remaining between them. This chain's CDR3 is CASSSLGYQPQHF. CDR3 DNA: TGTGCCAGCAGCTCGCTCGGCTATCAGCCCCAGCATTTT.

This clonotype came up many times. The CDR3 DNA is TGTGCCATCAGCCCTAGCGCCTACGAGCAGTACTTC. This gives the protein CAISPSAYEQYF. This chain uses TRBV10-3 with TRBJ2-7; weak D call: TRBD2 (6 bases). V gave up 6 bases and J gave up 2 bases, with 8 bases separating them. This CDR3 region has 12 residues. The V gene's germline CDR1 is ENHRY and CDR2 SYGVKD.

This clonotype showed up many times. The chain recombines TRBV5-1 with TRBJ2-1, with 13 positions matching TRBD2. There are 18 residues in the CDR3. Germline CDR1 and CDR2: SGHRS and YFSETQ. Unmatched junction bases numbered 7, after V lost 3 bases and J lost 1 base. Here the CDR3 reads CASSSRLAGGSSYNEQFF. CDR3 bases: TGCGCCAGCAGCTCAAGACTAGCGGGAGGTAGTTCCTACAATGAGCAGTTCTTC.

This chain connects TRBV20-1 to TRBJ2-1; 12 nucleotides align to TRBD2. The CDR3 extends over 14 amino acids. V trimming: 5 bases; J trimming: 4 bases; junction bases outside the gene matches: 3. Germline V lookup: CDR1 DFQATT, CDR2 SNEGSKA (reference sequence). This CDR3 is CSARLAGEYNEQFF. The CDR3 region has the DNA TGCAGTGCTCGACTAGCGGGGGAGTACAATGAGCAGTTCTTC.

This clonotype occurred a few times. The chain joins TRBV28 to TRBJ2-7; D ambiguous. CDR3 size: 14 residues. Trimming shortened V by 1 base and J by 4 bases, and 11 bases separated the two germline ends. Germline V gene sequence: CDR1 MDHEN, CDR2 SYDVKM. The CDR3 region is CASSLSANLYEQYF. Here the CDR3 DNA reads TGTGCCAGCAGTTTATCCGCAAACTTGTACGAGCAGTACTTC.

This clonotype was detected only a few times. V usage is TRBV5-1 and J usage is TRBJ1-4; the D is unclear. There are 14 residues in the CDR3. Germline lookup yields CDR1 SGHRS and CDR2 YFSETQ. V lost 5 bases, J lost 7 bases, and 15 bases lay in between. The CDR3 bases are TGCGCCAGCAGGGGGTTTGCGACTGGTGAAAAACTGTTTTTT. This sequence encodes CASRGFATGEKLFF.

This clonotype has ten or more counts. This sequence joins TRBV20-1 and TRBJ1-1; 7 bases fit TRBD1. With 6 bases clipped from V and 5 bases from J, the junction kept 6 bases outside the gene matches. From germline, CDR1 is DFQATT and CDR2 SNEGSKA (reference sequence). The length of the CDR3 is 12 residues. CDR3 nucleotide sequence: TGCAGTGCCCTGAGGGGGCTTACTGAAGCTTTCTTT. Residues: CSALRGLTEAFF.

The V gene is TRBV11-2, the J gene TRBJ2-7; TRBD1 or TRBD2 may be the D gene (5 bases each). The CDR3 has 16 amino acids. V lost 5 bases to trimming and J lost 7 bases, with 24 bases between them. CDR1 SGHAT and CDR2 FQNNGV come from the germline V gene. CDR3 nucleotide sequence: TGTGCCAGCAGCCCCGGTTCGAGATCGGGGCTGGGGGAGCAGTACTTC. Protein: CASSPGSRSGLGEQYF.

This clonotype was observed a handful of times. The V and J genes are TRBV20-1 and TRBJ1-6; 7 bases map to TRBD1. Trimming removed 0 bases from V and 9 bases from J; junction bases left unmatched: 8. In germline, CDR1 is DFQATT, CDR2 SNEGSKA (reference sequence). CDR3 length: 15 amino acids. The CDR3 region has the DNA TGCAGTGCTAGAGATTTAGGGACAGACGGTTCACCCCTCCACTTT. Its protein product is CSARDLGTDGSPLHF.

This clonotype appeared many times. The rearrangement joins TRBV7-2 to TRBJ2-5; 7 nucleotides align to TRBD2. Trimming cost V 7 bases and J 1 base; bases outside gene matches: 9. The CDR3 has 15 amino acids. Germline values: CDR1 SGHTA, CDR2 FQGNSA. The CDR3: CASTRVGGSQETQYF. DNA of the CDR3: TGTGCCAGCACTCGAGTGGGCGGGAGCCAAGAGACCCAGTACTTC.

Ten or more counts support this clonotype. V usage is TRBV6-5 and J usage is TRBJ2-1; TRBD2 agrees at 7 bases. V was clipped by 7 bases and J by 0 bases; unmatched bases: 3. The germline V gene encodes CDR1 MNHEY and CDR2 SVGAGI. The CDR3 consists of 14 residues. This chain's CDR3 is CASTRDYSYNEQFF. CDR3 bases: TGTGCCAGCACTAGGGACTACTCCTACAATGAGCAGTTCTTC.

The gene calls are TRBV7-9 and TRBJ2-1, with 12 bases aligning to TRBD2. Per the germline V gene, CDR1 is SEHNR and CDR2 is FQNEAQ (reference sequence). The CDR3 loop spans 16 amino acids. Trimming cost V 8 bases and J 5 bases; bases outside gene matches: 10. The chain's CDR3 is CASLTSGSFLDNEQFF. In DNA, the CDR3 is TGTGCCAGCCTGACTAGCGGGAGCTTTCTGGACAATGAGCAGTTCTTC.

This clonotype turned up a few times. The J gene is TRBJ2-2, the V gene TRBV5-6; TRBD1 agrees at 9 bases. Germline V gene sequence: CDR1 SGHDT, CDR2 YYEEEE. The V and J ends lost 2 bases and 7 bases, in that order; junction bases with no gene match: 9. CDR3 length: 16 amino acids. CDR3 protein: CASSLQGAPQSGELFF. The DNA for the CDR3 is TGTGCCAGCAGCTTACAGGGGGCTCCTCAGAGCGGGGAGCTGTTTTTT.

The chain has TRBV7-2 and TRBJ1-2; no definite D call. Trimming took off 2 bases at V and 4 bases at J, with 14 bases between the two ends. Germline loops: CDR1 SGHTA, CDR2 FQGNSA. This CDR3 is built from 15 residues. CDR3 in DNA: TGTGCCAGCAGCTTAATCCCGGACTCACCCTATGGCTACACCTTC. Translating gives CASSLIPDSPYGYTF.

This clonotype was recorded a few times. This rearrangement joins TRBV20-1 to TRBJ2-2, with 7 bases fitting TRBD1. The CDR3 has 14 residues. Trimming cost V 6 bases and J 5 bases; bases outside gene matches: 9. CDR1 DFQATT and CDR2 SNEGSKA come from the germline V gene (reference sequence). Written as DNA, the CDR3 is TGCAGTGCCACAACGACAGGGCGGACCGGGGAGCTGTTTTTT. Amino acid sequence: CSATTTGRTGELFF.

This clonotype was picked up many times. The chain recombines TRBV7-9 with TRBJ2-7, with D perhaps TRBD1 (6 bases). The germline V and J ends were trimmed by 2 bases and 6 bases, with 8 bases remaining between them. This CDR3 comprises 12 residues. Germline assignment: CDR1 SEHNR and CDR2 FQNEAQ (reference sequence). CDR3 sequence reads: CASSLSTGEQYF. For the CDR3, the DNA is TGTGCCAGCAGCTTATCGACAGGCGAGCAGTACTTC.

This clonotype was seen more than once but under ten times. This chain links TRBV4-2 with TRBJ2-7; 14 bases fit TRBD2. Germline V gene sequence: CDR1 LGHNA, CDR2 YNFKEQ. The CDR3 loop spans 19 amino acids. The V gene end was trimmed by 5 bases and the J gene end by 6 bases; junction bases not matched to a gene: 18. The CDR3 here is CASSDKGGYGGTSGSEQYF. CDR3 sequence (DNA): TGTGCCAGCAGCGACAAAGGGGGATACGGAGGGACTAGCGGGAGCGAGCAGTACTTC.

This clonotype was detected a few times. The V gene is TRBV30, the J gene TRBJ1-5; D is ambiguous. V was cut by 5 bases and J by 1 base, with 6 bases left in between. The V gene's germline CDR1 is GTSNPN and CDR2 SVGIG (reference sequence). CDR3 length equals 12 residues. CDR3 in DNA: TGTGCCTGGGCCGCCAGCAATCAGCCCCAGCATTTT. Translation gives CAWAASNQPQHF.

This clonotype was seen only a few times. The rearrangement uses TRBV7-2 and TRBJ1-2; a possible D gene is TRBD1 (5 bases). This CDR3 contains 12 residues. Trimming cost V 5 bases and J 4 bases, with 8 bases left between them. The germline CDR1 and CDR2 sequences are SGHTA and FQGNSA. The CDR3 loop is CASSATVYGYTF. Written as DNA, the CDR3 is TGTGCCAGCAGCGCGACAGTCTATGGCTACACCTTC.

This clonotype was counted a few times. The chain has TRBV28 and TRBJ2-7; the D gene could be TRBD1 or TRBD2 (6 bases each). The V end lost 8 bases, the J end lost 3 bases, and 17 bases lay between the germline ends. CDR1 is MDHEN, CDR2 SYDVKM, per germline. The CDR3 sequence is 14 residues long. The DNA of the CDR3 is TGTGCCAGCCTATCCAGGGGAGGCCGCTACGAGCAGTACTTC. This sequence encodes CASLSRGGRYEQYF. The full variable domain, rest sourced from reference TRBV28 and TRBJ2-7, is DVKVTQSSRYLVKRTGEKVFLECVQDMDHENMFWYRQDPGLGLRLIYFSYDVKMKEKGDIPEGYSVSREKKERFSLILESASTNQTSMYLCASLSRGGRYEQYFGPGTRLTVT.

This clonotype was seen many times. The chain joins TRBV12-3 or TRBV12-4 to TRBJ2-5, with 8 bases identical to TRBD1. V gave up 3 bases and J gave up 5 bases; unmatched junction bases: 5. This CDR3 has 14 amino acids. The CDR3: CASSFAGGSETQYF. CDR3 nucleotide sequence: TGTGCCAGCAGTTTTGCAGGGGGCTCGGAGACCCAGTACTTC.